These 31 T cell receptor beta chains came from one sample sequenced in a study of cytomegalovirus exposure and HLA in healthy donors. The PCR contained 60 Vbeta and 13 Jbeta primers. Sequencing was performed with immunoSEQ multiplex PCR; in TCRdb, only in-frame clones are kept and a portion is missing. Of fewer than 90,000 clones listed, about four fifths are singletons. The specimen was PBMCs. These receptors all stem from a woman in her thirties or forties in good health and CMV-seropositive.

This clone was counted only a few times. The CDR3 loop reads CASSSPSTDTQYF. CDR3 in DNA: TGTGCCAGCAGCTCCCCTAGCACAGATACGCAGTATTTT. The rearrangement joins TRBV7-2 to TRBJ2-3; D uncertain. Trimming removed 4 bases from V and 0 bases from J, with 5 bases in between. Germline V gene sequence: CDR1 SGHTA, CDR2 FQGNSA. The CDR3 is 13 amino acids.

The chain links TRBV11-3 to TRBJ2-1; 8 nucleotides agree with TRBD2. CDR1 SGHNT and CDR2 YENEEA come from the germline V gene. After removal of 5 bases from V and 4 bases from J, the junction contained 1 base not matched to a gene. CDR3 size: 13 residues. The CDR3 sequence is CASSGGGYNEQFF. CDR3 DNA sequence: TGTGCCAGCAGCGGCGGGGGGTACAATGAGCAGTTCTTC.

This clone was seen a handful of times. This chain links TRBV6-1 with TRBJ2-7; 7 nucleotides line up with TRBD2. Germline CDR1 and CDR2: MNHNS and SASEGT. The CDR3 runs 15 residues. The V gene end was trimmed by 6 bases and the J gene end by 3 bases; junction bases not matched to a gene: 11. The CDR3, as DNA: TGTGCCAGCAGGACTAAATTCGGGGGGTTCTACGAGCAGTACTTC. Translating gives CASRTKFGGFYEQYF.

The V gene is TRBV19, the J gene TRBJ2-2; D gene unclear. Germline CDR1 LNHDA, CDR2 SQIVND (reference sequence). V was shortened by 1 base and J by 3 bases, with 12 bases between the two germline ends. This CDR3 is 16 amino acids long. CDR3 amino acids: CASSIGLVGHTGELFF. The CDR3 nucleotides read TGTGCCAGTAGTATAGGTCTAGTCGGCCACACCGGGGAGCTGTTTTTT.

This clone showed up just a few times. CDR3 sequence: CASSRRSSGNTIYF. CDR3 in DNA: TGTGCCAGCTCCCGGCGGAGCTCTGGAAACACCATATATTTT. This sequence joins TRBV6-5 and TRBJ1-3; D uncertain. From germline, CDR1 is MNHEY and CDR2 SVGAGI. The CDR3 extends over 14 amino acids. V was pared by 8 bases and J by 0 bases, with 11 bases between.

This chain links TRBV6-5 with TRBJ2-1, with 10 bases matching TRBD2. V shed 5 bases and J 10 bases; nucleotides not matched to a gene: 5. This CDR3 region has 13 residues. The V gene's germline CDR1 is MNHEY and CDR2 SVGAGI. The CDR3 DNA follows: TGTGCCAGCAGTCGCGGACTAGCGGCGGAGCAGTTCTTC. Residues: CASSRGLAAEQFF.

The chain carries TRBV18 and TRBJ1-1; D gene uncertain. The V end was cut by 6 bases, the J end by 1 base, with 12 bases between. The germline V gene has CDR1 KGHSH and CDR2 LQKENI. The CDR3 spans 14 residues. CDR3 DNA sequence: TGTGCCAGCTCCCCAGCCCCGGGGAACACTGAAGCTTTCTTT. Amino acid sequence: CASSPAPGNTEAFF.

The chain employs TRBV7-3 and TRBJ1-1; D not certain. The germline gives CDR1 SGHTA, CDR2 FQGTGA. The germline V and J ends were trimmed by 0 bases and 0 bases, with 5 bases remaining between them. This CDR3 comprises 14 residues. The chain's CDR3 is CASSLTPVNTEAFF. The CDR3 DNA reads TGTGCCAGCAGCTTAACTCCAGTGAACACTGAAGCTTTCTTT. Looking up the rest from reference TRBV7-3 and TRBJ1-1 gives the full variable domain: GAGVSQTPSNKVTEKGKYVELRCDPISGHTALYWYRQSLGQGPEFLIYFQGTGAADDSGLPNDRFFAVRPEGSVSTLKIQRTERGDSAVYLCASSLTPVNTEAFFGQGTRLTVV.

This chain connects TRBV10-3 to TRBJ2-1, with D maybe TRBD2 (6 bases). The CDR3 has 12 amino acids. Trimming removed 0 bases at V and 12 bases at J, with 9 bases between. The germline CDR1 and CDR2 sequences are ENHRY and SYGVKD. The CDR3 loop is CAISESEGGQFF. Written as DNA, the CDR3 is TGTGCCATCAGTGAGTCAGAGGGAGGGCAGTTCTTC.

The chain carries TRBV5-1 and TRBJ2-3, with no clear D. This CDR3 spans 12 amino acids. Trimming cost V 3 bases and J 2 bases, with 4 bases left between them. Germline-derived CDR1 and CDR2 are SGHRS and YFSETQ. The CDR3 reads CASSSNTDTQYF. DNA of the CDR3: TGCGCCAGCAGCTCCAACACAGATACGCAGTATTTT.

This clone was observed a handful of times. This rearrangement joins TRBV19 to TRBJ1-1; D possibly corresponds to TRBD1 (5 bases). The CDR3 length is 12 residues. Trimming stripped 6 bases from V and 8 bases from J, with 13 bases between. The germline V gene encodes CDR1 LNHDA and CDR2 SQIVND (reference sequence). CDR3 region: CASSPRVYEAFF. The CDR3 region has the DNA TGTGCCAGTAGCCCCAGGGTTTACGAAGCTTTCTTT.

This chain connects TRBV7-9 to TRBJ2-1, with a weak D call TRBD1 (6 bases). The V and J ends lost 2 bases and 7 bases respectively, with 15 bases between them. CDR1 SEHNR and CDR2 FQNEAQ come from the germline V gene (reference sequence). This CDR3 is built from 15 residues. The CDR3 is CASSLYEGVLNEQFF. The CDR3 DNA follows: TGTGCCAGCAGCTTATATGAGGGGGTCCTTAATGAGCAGTTCTTC.

The rearrangement uses TRBV5-8 and TRBJ2-7; D is uncertain. Germline loops: CDR1 SGHTS, CDR2 YDEGEE. The CDR3 is 11 amino acids. V lost 1 base and J lost 4, with 3 bases in between. In nucleotides, the CDR3 is TGTGCCAGCAGCTTGACATACGAGCAGTACTTC. Translation: CASSLTYEQYF.

The CDR3 region has the DNA TGTGCCATCAGTGACACTAGCCGATACAATGAGCAGTTCTTC. It encodes CAISDTSRYNEQFF. The chain employs TRBV10-3 and TRBJ2-1; maybe TRBD2 (6 bases). This CDR3 region has 14 residues. V dropped 3 bases and J dropped 4 bases, with 10 bases sitting between them. Looked up from germline, CDR1 is ENHRY and CDR2 is SYGVKD.

The chain joins TRBV25-1 to TRBJ1-5, with D perhaps TRBD1 (5 bases). This CDR3 contains 15 residues. V was shortened by 2 bases and J by 6 bases, with 14 bases between the two germline ends. Germline V gives CDR1 MGHDK, CDR2 SYGVNS. The CDR3 is CASSEGGAGSQPQHF. CDR3 in DNA: TGTGCCAGCAGTGAAGGAGGGGCAGGGAGTCAGCCCCAGCATTTT.

V gene TRBV9 combines with J gene TRBJ2-7, with 8 bases fitting TRBD1. The junction had 5 bases not matched to a gene; V was cut back by 0 bases and J by 3 bases. The CDR3 is made up of 15 amino acids. Germline CDR1 SGDLS, CDR2 YYNGEE. The CDR3 sequence is CASSVEGQGNYEQYV. DNA of the CDR3: TGTGCCAGCAGCGTAGAAGGACAGGGAAACTACGAGCAGTACGTC.

CDR3 protein: CASSFGGGPYEQYF. The CDR3 DNA sequence: TGTGCCAGCAGTTTCGGCGGGGGGCCCTACGAGCAGTACTTC. The genes are TRBV27 and TRBJ2-7, with 8 positions matching TRBD2. The ends lost 3 bases at V and 2 bases at J; junction bases unmatched: 3. CDR3 length: 14 amino acids. Germline V lookup: CDR1 MNHEY, CDR2 SMNVEV (reference sequence).

The chain has TRBV11-1 and TRBJ1-1; D perhaps matches TRBD1 (5 bases). This CDR3 is 15 amino acids long. Germline lookup yields CDR1 SGHAT and CDR2 FQDESV (reference sequence). Trimming stripped 2 bases from V and 1 base from J, with 11 bases between. CDR3: CASSLLGRGNTEAFF. The DNA for the CDR3 is TGTGCCAGCAGCTTATTGGGGCGCGGGAACACTGAAGCTTTCTTT.

The gene calls are TRBV5-1 and TRBJ1-1, with 7 positions matching TRBD1. Germline-derived CDR1 and CDR2 are SGHRS and YFSETQ. Trimming took 2 bases from V and 1 from J; bases not matched to a gene: 2. This CDR3 has 14 residues. CDR3: CASSLRTGNTEAFF. CDR3 in DNA: TGCGCCAGCAGCTTAAGGACAGGGAACACTGAAGCTTTCTTT.

V and J are TRBV5-6 and TRBJ1-1; D not resolved. V was trimmed by 2 bases and J by 4 bases, leaving 9 bases between them. The CDR3 is made up of 13 amino acids. Per germline, CDR1 SGHDT and CDR2 YYEEEE. CDR3 coding DNA: TGTGCCAGCAGCTTTGTAGGCGGCACTGAAGCTTTCTTT. Amino acids: CASSFVGGTEAFF.

V usage is TRBV2 and J usage is TRBJ1-2; the D gene is possibly TRBD1 (6 bases). In germline, CDR1 is SNHLY, CDR2 FYNNEI. The CDR3 is 13 amino acids. Trimming removed 7 bases at V and 6 bases at J, with 15 bases between. The chain's CDR3 is CASTEGGLHGYTF. In nucleotides, the CDR3 is TGTGCCAGCACCGAGGGGGGGTTACATGGCTACACCTTC.

The CDR3: CASRPQGALTNEKLFF. The CDR3 nucleotides read TGTGCCAGCAGACCACAGGGGGCTCTTACTAATGAAAAACTGTTTTTT. The rearrangement uses TRBV28 and TRBJ1-4, with 9 bases that match TRBD1. This CDR3 is 16 amino acids long. Germline trimming cut 6 bases from V and 2 bases from J; bases unmatched to any gene: 7. The germline V gene has CDR1 MDHEN and CDR2 SYDVKM.

The rearrangement joins TRBV10-1 to TRBJ2-7, with TRBD1 matching over 9 bases. The CDR3 extends over 13 amino acids. Germline CDR1 reads WNHNN; CDR2 reads SYGVQD (reference sequence). The trim removed 10 bases at V and 3 bases at J, leaving 7 bases unmatched. The CDR3 DNA reads TGCGCCAACCAGTACAGGGGGCTCTACGAGCAGTACTTC. Translating gives CANQYRGLYEQYF.

The chain combines TRBV7-8 with TRBJ2-1, with D possibly being TRBD1 (6 bases). Per the germline V gene, CDR1 is SGHVS and CDR2 is FQNEAQ. The length of the CDR3 is 15 residues. V shed 5 bases and J shed 9 bases, with 20 bases lying between them. CDR3: CASSPVQGSYGEQFF. The CDR3 DNA is TGTGCCAGCAGCCCAGTTCAGGGGAGTTACGGTGAGCAGTTCTTC.

The chain joins TRBV5-1 to TRBJ1-3, with D tentatively TRBD1 (6 bases). The CDR3 length is 18 residues. The germline V gene has CDR1 SGHRS and CDR2 YFSETQ. V shed 0 bases and J shed 0 bases, with 16 bases lying between them. The CDR3 bases are TGCGCCAGCAGCTTGGTGGCTCAGGGGCTAGGCTCTGGAAACACCATATATTTT. Its translation: CASSLVAQGLGSGNTIYF. The complete variable domain, with remaining parts taken from reference TRBV5-1 and TRBJ1-3, reads KAGVTQTPRYLIKTRGQQVTLSCSPISGHRSVSWYQQTPGQGLQFLFEYFSETQRNKGNFPGRFSGRQFSNSRSEMNVSTLELGDSALYLCASSLVAQGLGSGNTIYFGEGSWLTVV.

In its sample, this clone was seen a few times. The chain links TRBV10-3 to TRBJ1-1; D remains unclear. CDR1 is ENHRY and CDR2 is SYGVKD in the germline V gene. Trimming stripped 2 bases from V and 7 bases from J, with 11 bases between. The CDR3 is made up of 13 amino acids. CDR3 nucleotide sequence: TGTGCCATCAGTGAGGCCACCGGGTATGAAGCTTTCTTT. This codes for CAISEATGYEAFF.

This clone came up a few times. The chain couples TRBV28 to TRBJ2-1; 11 positions agree with TRBD2. Trimming removed 2 bases from V and 9 bases from J; junction bases left unmatched: 3. Germline V gene data show CDR1 as MDHEN and CDR2 as SYDVKM. The CDR3 has 14 residues. This CDR3 reads CASSLTSGRFEQFF. In nucleotides, the CDR3 is TGTGCCAGCAGTTTAACTAGCGGGAGATTTGAGCAGTTCTTC.

The chain is built from TRBV7-9 and TRBJ2-5; TRBD1 agrees at 7 bases. The V gene's germline CDR1 is SEHNR and CDR2 FQNEAQ (reference sequence). The CDR3 runs to 13 residues. V lost 6 bases, J lost 7 bases, and 8 bases stayed unmatched. The chain's CDR3 is CASSITGVATQYF. The CDR3 DNA reads TGTGCCAGCAGTATAACAGGGGTAGCGACCCAGTACTTC.

V is TRBV30 and J is TRBJ2-7; 8 bases agree with TRBD1. Germline lookup yields CDR1 GTSNPN and CDR2 SVGIG (reference sequence). This CDR3 spans 15 amino acids. After removal of 5 bases from V and 0 bases from J, the junction contained 9 bases not matched to a gene. The CDR3 DNA reads as TGTGCCTGGGCCAAGGGACAGGCGAGCTCCTACGAGCAGTACTTC. Protein product: CAWAKGQASSYEQYF.

CDR3 DNA sequence: TGTGCCAGCAGGGAGGGACAGGGGGCGTGGGAGACCCAGTACTTC. Translation gives CASREGQGAWETQYF. V is TRBV6-5 and J is TRBJ2-5, with TRBD1 identical over 12 bases. The CDR3 has 15 residues. With 6 bases clipped from V and 5 bases from J, the junction kept 7 bases outside the gene matches. Germline CDR1 reads MNHEY; CDR2 reads SVGAGI.

The rearrangement links TRBV6-4 to TRBJ2-1, with TRBD2 as a possible D gene (6 bases). CDR3 size: 12 residues. Trimming took off 6 bases at V and 8 bases at J, with 11 bases between the two ends. CDR1 and CDR2 from the germline V gene are MRHNA and SNTAGT. In nucleotides, the CDR3 is TGTGCCAGCAGGGCAATAGCGGATGAGCAGTTCTTC. Residues: CASRAIADEQFF.